The TCR beta chain described here comes from a study of T cells in Graves' hyperthyroidism and ophthalmopathy. Whole-study results and caveats: A model using 13 V-J features told ophthalmopathy apart from stable hyperthyroidism. Researchers found most expanded thyroid clonotypes above 0.001 in blood as well.

This CDR3 spans 14 amino acids. CDR1 is SGHTA and CDR2 is FQGTGA in the germline V gene. V dropped 4 bases and J dropped 5 bases, with 14 bases sitting between them. Concerning this clonotype: Its antigen remains unidentified.

Amplification of TCR beta CDR3 regions used RNA as the template. The TCR CDR3 was amplified in a first-round RT-PCR using the HTBI primer set. Each CDR3 protein is one row after TCRdb ran MiXCR on the multiplex PCR reads. The table has around 540,000 distinct CDR3 sequences, about half seen once. The sequencing sample was made of peripheral blood or thyroid tissue (not recorded which). J is TRBJ1-2 and V is TRBV7-3; D remains ambiguous. The TCR was taken from a woman under 30 with Graves' hyperthyroidism. The CDR3 nucleotides read TGTGCCAGCAGCTCAGTAGGGCAGAAATATGGCTACACCTTC. Translated, it gives CASSSVGQKYGYTF.